This TCR beta chain was documented in a study of early T cells in non-severe SARS-CoV-2 infection. Looking at the study overall: Sequencing was performed on bulk RNA from unsorted whole blood, leaving chains unpaired.

Unique molecular identifiers (one per individual cDNA molecule) were attached. MiXCR was run by TCRdb on the 5' RACE reads, yielding one entry per CDR3 protein. The sample lists approximately 100,000 distinct CDR3 sequences, roughly 9.6% occurring once. General study points: VDJdb matching skewed toward anti-spike CD8 responses, missing private and CD4 specificities.

Per the germline V gene, CDR1 is SQVTM and CDR2 is ANQGSEA. There are 13 residues in the CDR3. V dropped 6 bases and J dropped 0 bases, with 11 bases sitting between them. As to this clonotype: Its specificity is not known.

V is TRBV29-1 and J is TRBJ1-1; D may be TRBD1 (5 bases). This TCR was sampled from an adult who was a healthcare worker with PCR-confirmed SARS-CoV-2 infection or an uninfected control (not recorded which). Sequencing input: whole blood. CDR3 sequence: CSVSGRLNTEAFF. CDR3 nucleotides: TGCAGCGTATCGGGACGGCTGAACACTGAAGCTTTCTTT.